The source of this T cell receptor beta chain is a study of T cells in Graves' hyperthyroidism and ophthalmopathy. Amplified TCR beta CDR3 regions came from RNA transcripts. The HTBI primer set was used in a first-round RT-PCR of the TCR CDR3. TCRdb used MiXCR to reprocess the multiplex PCR reads, holding one entry per CDR3 protein. The data contain under 750,000 distinct CDR3 sequences, around 20% of them singletons. The CDR3 is 16 residues long. Trimming took off 6 bases at V and 2 bases at J, with 19 bases between the two ends. The study left out patients who had uncontrolled infection, other autoimmune disease, pregnancy or lactation. Every diagnosis used clinical symptoms, serum thyroxine and TRAb, thyroid ultrasound and orbital computed tomography. The sample holds many counts of this clonotype. Its antigen is still unknown. Broader study findings: Ophthalmopathy was distinguished from stable hyperthyroidism by 13 V-J signatures.

Sample: blood. The TCR comes from a woman aged 50 to 60 with Graves' hyperthyroidism that later progressed to Graves' ophthalmopathy. This sequence joins TRBV12-3 or TRBV12-4 and TRBJ1-1; tentative D call: TRBD1 (5 bases). In nucleotides, the CDR3 is TGTGCCAGCAGGCCCGGGACGGGAAAAATTAACACTGAAGCTTTCTTT. Translating it yields CASRPGTGKINTEAFF.